This TCR beta chain was captured by sequencing in a study of blood T cell repertoires in COVID-19. The V end lost 5 bases, the J end lost 5 bases, and 12 bases lay between the germline ends. This CDR3 comprises 13 residues. Germline V gene data show CDR1 as LNHNV and CDR2 as YYDKDF (reference sequence). Per the original data handling: From reference gene primer amplification, estimates of nucleated cell counts were derived. Only in-frame clones appear in the TCRdb table, and some are missing; sequencing was by immunoSEQ multiplex PCR. V, J and clone size are those of that table, while D and trimming were read from the DNA. Here the sample spans some 87,000 clones, 80% to 90% being singletons.

This receptor was identified in a human donor in a cohort sampled during active COVID-19. Input material: peripheral blood. The V call is TRBV15, the J call TRBJ1-2; a weak D match, TRBD1 (6 bases). The CDR3 sequence: CATSSQGLYGYTF. The CDR3 region has the DNA TGTGCCACCAGCTCGCAGGGGTTGTATGGCTACACCTTC.